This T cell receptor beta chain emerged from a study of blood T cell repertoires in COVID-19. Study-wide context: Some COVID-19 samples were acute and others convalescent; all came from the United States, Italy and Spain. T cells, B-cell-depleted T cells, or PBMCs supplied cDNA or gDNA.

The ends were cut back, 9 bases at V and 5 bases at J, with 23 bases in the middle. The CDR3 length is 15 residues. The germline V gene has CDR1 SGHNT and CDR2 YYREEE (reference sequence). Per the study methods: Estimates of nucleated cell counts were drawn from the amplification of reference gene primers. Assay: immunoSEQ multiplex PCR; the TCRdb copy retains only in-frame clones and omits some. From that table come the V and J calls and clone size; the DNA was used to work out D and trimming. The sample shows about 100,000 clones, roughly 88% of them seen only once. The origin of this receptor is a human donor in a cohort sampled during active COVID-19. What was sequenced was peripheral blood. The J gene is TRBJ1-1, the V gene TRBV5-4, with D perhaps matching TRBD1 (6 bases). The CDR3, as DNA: TGTGCCACCCACCCTAAGCAGGGGAGGGAAACTGAAGCTTTCTTT. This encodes CATHPKQGRETEAFF.